This T cell receptor beta chain was found in a study of blood T cell repertoires in COVID-19. Study-level information: Spain, Italy and the United States supplied samples that represented acute and convalescent COVID-19. PBMCs, B-cell-depleted T cells, or T cells provided the cDNA or gDNA that made up the material.

The CDR3 loop spans 13 amino acids. CDR1 is KGHSH and CDR2 is LQKENI in the germline V gene. Trimming removed 2 bases from V and 8 bases from J, with 10 bases in between. Study processing details: Estimation of nucleated cell counts relied on the amplification of reference gene primers. Libraries were prepared by immunoSEQ multiplex PCR; TCRdb keeps only in-frame clonotypes and omits some of them. V and J calls and clone size are given by that table; D and trimming were obtained from the DNA. The data hold 350,000 to 450,000 clones, with roughly 85% observed a single time. Sequenced material: peripheral blood. V usage is TRBV18 and J usage is TRBJ2-4; TRBD1 might be the D (5 bases). This TCR derives from a woman between 18 and 30 years old with acute or convalescent COVID-19. The CDR3 loop reads CASSPNRRDIQYF. The CDR3 DNA sequence: TGTGCCAGCTCACCAAACAGGAGAGACATTCAGTACTTC.